A single sample gave rise to the 22 T cell receptor beta chains below, sequenced in a study of T cell repertoires in cytomegalovirus infection. These receptors are not linked to any known antigen. TCRdb reprocessed the reads via MiXCR and lists one record per CDR3 protein. This sample yields more than 300,000 distinct CDR3 sequences, of which roughly 34% are seen a single time; roughly 14% belongs to the top ten. The sample was cultured PBMCs, taken from culture after CMV antigen stimulation. The receptors were sampled from a human donor in good health (CMV status not recorded). Some clones in this sample may be carry-over from other donors' samples.

This clonotype was counted only a few times. The chain is built from TRBV2 and TRBJ2-7; 9 bases match TRBD2. Germline values: CDR1 SNHLY, CDR2 FYNNEI. V shed 6 bases and J 0 bases; nucleotides not matched to a gene: 6. The CDR3 has 15 residues. In nucleotides, the CDR3 is TGTGCCAGCAGGGATCCTAGCGGGATCTCCTACGAGCAGTACTTC. It encodes CASRDPSGISYEQYF.

V and J are TRBV7-2 and TRBJ2-5, with D unresolved. CDR3 length: 14 residues. CDR1 is SGHTA and CDR2 is FQGNSA in the germline V gene. V lost 0 bases and J 5 bases, leaving 10 bases between the germline ends. Written as DNA, the CDR3 is TGTGCCAGCAGCTTAGCGCCAGCTGTCGAGACCCAGTACTTC. Its protein product is CASSLAPAVETQYF.

This clonotype has a handful of counts. The chain carries TRBV7-2 and TRBJ2-2; 10 bases match TRBD2. Germline CDR1 and CDR2: SGHTA and FQGNSA. The CDR3 length is 16 residues. The J segment lost 5 bases and the V segment lost 5 bases, leaving 8 bases of the junction unmatched. The CDR3 nucleotides read TGTGCCAGCAGCCTCAGGACTAGCGGAGGGACCGGGGAGCTGTTTTTT. Translated, it gives CASSLRTSGGTGELFF.

This clonotype was seen a few times. V and J are TRBV7-9 and TRBJ1-4; TRBD1 is a possible D gene (5 bases). Germline V lookup: CDR1 SEHNR, CDR2 FQNEAQ (reference sequence). V lost 2 bases and J lost 3, with 13 bases in between. The CDR3 is 16 residues long. The CDR3 sequence: CASSLPRGAANEKLFF. In DNA, the CDR3 is TGTGCCAGCAGCTTACCGAGAGGGGCGGCTAATGAAAAACTGTTTTTT.

This sequence joins TRBV6-1 and TRBJ2-3; 11 bases match TRBD2. The CDR3 is made up of 15 amino acids. Germline V gene lookup returns CDR1 MNHNS and CDR2 SASEGT. J was trimmed by 5 bases and V by 7 bases; bases with no gene match: 8. The CDR3 spells CASTLLAGARDTQYF. The CDR3 DNA reads as TGTGCCAGCACCCTACTAGCGGGAGCTAGAGATACGCAGTATTTT.

The table lists this clonotype with a few counts. Here the CDR3 DNA reads TGCAGTGCTAGAGATCGAGGCAAGGGTTCAAGCACAGATACGCAGTATTTT. It translates to CSARDRGKGSSTDTQYF. The chain recombines TRBV20-1 with TRBJ2-3; D is uncertain. Between the trimmed V and J ends, which lost 0 bases and 0 bases, there was a span of 16 bases. This CDR3 is built from 17 residues. The germline V gene encodes CDR1 DFQATT and CDR2 SNEGSKA (reference sequence).

This clonotype was detected a few times. V gene TRBV6-5 combines with J gene TRBJ1-5; D gene unclear. CDR1 and CDR2 (germline): MNHEY, SVGAGI. V lost 4 bases to trimming and J lost 6 bases, with 13 bases between them. This CDR3 spans 14 amino acids. In DNA form, the CDR3 reads TGTGCCAGCAGTTCCACGGAGGTGGGTCAGCCCCAGCATTTT. Translated, it gives CASSSTEVGQPQHF.

This clonotype was found a few times. The rearrangement uses TRBV9 and TRBJ2-1, with 9 bases that match TRBD2. CDR1 SGDLS and CDR2 YYNGEE come from the germline V gene. V lost 3 bases to trimming and J lost 0 bases; unmatched junction nucleotides: 7. The CDR3 loop spans 17 amino acids. Here the CDR3 DNA reads TGTGCCAGCAGCGAGCGGACTAGCGCTATCTCCTACAATGAGCAGTTCTTC. Residues: CASSERTSAISYNEQFF.

This clonotype was recorded a few times. The V gene is TRBV6-2 or TRBV6-3, the J gene TRBJ2-5, with 7 nucleotides matching TRBD1. CDR1 is MNHEY, CDR2 SVGEGT, per germline. The CDR3 runs to 13 residues. After removal of 2 bases from V and 7 bases from J, the junction contained 4 bases not matched to a gene. CDR3 nucleotide sequence: TGTGCCAGCAGTTACATACAGGGGTCGACCCAGTACTTC. Its protein is CASSYIQGSTQYF.

There are a few counts of this clonotype. V usage is TRBV28 and J usage is TRBJ2-7; D gene uncertain. Trimming left V 0 bases short and J 3 bases short, with 15 bases between. Germline V CDR1 and CDR2: MDHEN, SYDVKM. CDR3 size: 16 residues. Here the CDR3 reads CASSLCTAQFCYEQYF. CDR3 coding DNA: TGTGCCAGCAGTTTATGCACAGCGCAGTTCTGCTACGAGCAGTACTTC. The full variable domain, with the rest looked up from reference TRBV28 and TRBJ2-7, is DVKVTQSSRYLVKRTGEKVFLECVQDMDHENMFWYRQDPGLGLRLIYFSYDVKMKEKGDIPEGYSVSREKKERFSLILESASTNQTSMYLCASSLCTAQFCYEQYFGPGTRLTVT.

This clonotype was counted ten times or more. The J gene is TRBJ2-1, the V gene TRBV7-2, with 13 bases matching TRBD2. V lost 5 bases, J lost 11 bases, and 6 bases stayed unmatched. The CDR3 covers 14 residues. From germline, CDR1 is SGHTA and CDR2 FQGNSA. The CDR3 coding sequence is TGTGCCAGCAGCCCGGGACTAGCGGGAAATAAGCAGTTCTTC. Encoded protein: CASSPGLAGNKQFF.

This chain connects TRBV7-8 to TRBJ2-7, with 13 bases fitting TRBD2. V gave up 1 base and J gave up 0 bases; unmatched junction bases: 12. The CDR3 contains 20 residues. Germline CDR1 reads SGHVS; CDR2 reads FQNEAQ. This chain's CDR3 is CASSLGGKGGLAGSSYEQYF. The CDR3 DNA follows: TGTGCCAGCAGCTTAGGTGGAAAGGGGGGACTAGCGGGGAGCTCCTACGAGCAGTACTTC.

This clonotype was found a few times. The chain uses TRBV6-2 or TRBV6-3 and TRBJ2-1, with 9 bases matching TRBD2. Germline-derived CDR1 and CDR2 are MNHEY and SVGEGT. The J segment lost 4 bases and the V segment lost 2 bases, leaving 3 bases of the junction unmatched. The CDR3 loop spans 15 amino acids. CDR3 residues: CASSYPAGGYNEQFF. The CDR3 DNA reads as TGTGCCAGCAGTTACCCGGCGGGGGGGTACAATGAGCAGTTCTTC.

This sequence joins TRBV19 and TRBJ2-1; the match to TRBD2 covers 8 bases. The ends lost 3 bases at V and 4 bases at J; junction bases unmatched: 8. The CDR3 covers 16 residues. Germline V gene lookup returns CDR1 LNHDA and CDR2 SQIVND (reference sequence). The CDR3 loop reads CASSISASGSYNEQFF. The CDR3 DNA reads as TGTGCCAGTAGTATTTCGGCTAGCGGGTCGTACAATGAGCAGTTCTTC.

The chain couples TRBV4-1 to TRBJ1-6; D uncertain. The CDR3 sequence is 18 residues long. Germline-derived CDR1 and CDR2 are MGHRA and YSYEKL. The V end was cut by 3 bases, the J end by 7 bases, with 22 bases between. CDR3 in amino acids: CASSHQTGNSGLNSPLHF. CDR3 bases: TGCGCCAGCAGCCACCAGACCGGGAACTCGGGCTTAAATTCACCCCTCCACTTT.

The rearrangement links TRBV27 to TRBJ2-2, with no clear D. V lost 0 bases to trimming and J lost 0 bases, with 2 bases between them. The CDR3 extends over 14 amino acids. In germline, CDR1 is MNHEY, CDR2 SMNVEV (reference sequence). This CDR3 reads CASSLSSNTGELFF. The CDR3 region has the DNA TGTGCCAGCAGTTTATCGTCGAACACCGGGGAGCTGTTTTTT.

A note on this clonotype: A much more abundant neighbour one base away suggests this may be a read error. The CDR3 protein is CASSPRSGAYNEQYF. In nucleotides, the CDR3 is TGTGCCAGCAGCCCCAGAAGCGGGGCCTACAATGAGCAGTACTTC. The gene calls are TRBV7-2 and TRBJ2-1, with 7 bases aligning to TRBD2. TRBJ2-7 explains the end of the DNA better; the J call may be wrong. There are 15 residues in the CDR3. The germline V gene has CDR1 SGHTA and CDR2 FQGNSA.

The V and J genes are TRBV7-9 and TRBJ2-5, with a possible D match to TRBD1 (5 bases). CDR1 and CDR2 from the germline V gene are SEHNR and FQNEAQ (reference sequence). The CDR3 extends over 13 amino acids. Trimming shortened V by 0 bases and J by 7 bases, and 9 bases separated the two germline ends. This chain's CDR3 is CASSLAGRGTQYF. For the CDR3, the DNA is TGTGCCAGCAGCTTAGCCGGAAGGGGGACCCAGTACTTC.

V is TRBV12-3 or TRBV12-4 and J is TRBJ1-6; a possible D gene is TRBD1 (5 bases). The CDR3 runs 15 residues. V gave up 0 bases and J gave up 10 bases, with 13 bases separating them. This CDR3 is CASSLALGEGSPLHF. DNA of the CDR3: TGTGCCAGCAGTTTAGCGTTGGGGGAAGGGTCACCCCTCCACTTT.

V usage is TRBV7-2 and J usage is TRBJ1-1; D gene unclear. V shed 2 bases and J shed 2 bases, with 12 bases lying between them. The CDR3 totals 15 residues. From germline, CDR1 is SGHTA and CDR2 FQGNSA. The CDR3 region has the DNA TGTGCCAGCAGCTTAAACCTTATCGGCAACACTGAAGCTTTCTTT. Its translation is CASSLNLIGNTEAFF.

The CDR3 DNA follows: TGTGCCAGCAGTCGACAGGGGGCTTTTGGCTACACCTTC. Amino acids: CASSRQGAFGYTF. This chain uses TRBV28 with TRBJ1-2, with 10 bases that match TRBD1. Per germline, CDR1 MDHEN and CDR2 SYDVKM. V lost 5 bases and J lost 7; bases outside the gene matches: 4. CDR3 length: 13 amino acids.

This clonotype was counted many times. The rearrangement joins TRBV12-3 or TRBV12-4 to TRBJ2-1; the D gene is possibly TRBD1 (5 bases). Trimming took off 3 bases at V and 10 bases at J, with 13 bases between the two ends. This CDR3 spans 13 amino acids. CDR3 region: CASSFLQGYEQFF. CDR3 DNA sequence: TGTGCCAGCAGTTTTTTGCAGGGTTACGAGCAGTTCTTC.